The entry below gives a single T cell receptor beta chain sequence along with its context. Antigen: not known. Germline V lookup: CDR1 KGHSH, CDR2 LQKENI. The V end was cut by 5 bases, the J end by 1 base, with 11 bases between. This CDR3 is 14 amino acids long. This entry is derived from a study of T cell responses to AZD1222 COVID-19 vaccine. Only in-frame clones appear in the TCRdb table, and some are missing; sequencing was by immunoSEQ multiplex PCR. The sample shows 140,000 to 150,000 clones, roughly nine tenths of them seen only once. Study results and limitations: Close to half of spike-specific TCRs reportedly recognize unmutated variant regions. It was only a handful of AZD1222 recipients who were seropositive at baseline. The donor cohort was predominantly white British with a female majority, and clonal diversity may have been underestimated.

The source was peripheral blood, collected on day 0 of AZD1222 vaccination. This sequence joins TRBV18 and TRBJ1-1, with TRBD1 as a possible D gene (6 bases). This sequence originates from an adult in good health. This CDR3 is CASSDSQGNTEAFF. CDR3 in DNA: TGTGCCAGCTCAGATTCACAGGGGAACACTGAAGCTTTCTTT. Using reference TRBV18 and TRBJ1-1 for the parts outside the CDR3, the full variable domain is NAGVMQNPRHLVRRRGQEARLRCSPMKGHSHVYWYRQLPEEGLKFMVYLQKENIIDESGMPKERFSAEFPKEGPSILRIQQVVRGDSAAYFCASSDSQGNTEAFFGQGTRLTVV.